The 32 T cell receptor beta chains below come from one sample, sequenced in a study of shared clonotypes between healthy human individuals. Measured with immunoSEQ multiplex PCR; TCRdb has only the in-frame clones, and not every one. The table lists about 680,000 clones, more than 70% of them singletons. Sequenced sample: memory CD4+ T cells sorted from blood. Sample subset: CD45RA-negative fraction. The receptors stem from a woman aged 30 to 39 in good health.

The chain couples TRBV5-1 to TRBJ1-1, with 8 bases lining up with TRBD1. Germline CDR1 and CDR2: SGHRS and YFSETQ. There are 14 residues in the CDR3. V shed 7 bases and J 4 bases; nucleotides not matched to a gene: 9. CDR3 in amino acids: CASRTGTGLTEAFF. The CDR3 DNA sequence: TGCGCCAGCCGTACGGGGACAGGCCTCACTGAAGCTTTCTTT.

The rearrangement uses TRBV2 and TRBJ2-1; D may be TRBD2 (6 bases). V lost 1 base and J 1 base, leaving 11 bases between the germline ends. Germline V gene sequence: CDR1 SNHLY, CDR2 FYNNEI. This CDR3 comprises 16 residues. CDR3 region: CASSEVRLGSYNEQFF. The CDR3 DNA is TGTGCCAGCAGTGAAGTAAGACTAGGTTCCTACAATGAGCAGTTCTTC.

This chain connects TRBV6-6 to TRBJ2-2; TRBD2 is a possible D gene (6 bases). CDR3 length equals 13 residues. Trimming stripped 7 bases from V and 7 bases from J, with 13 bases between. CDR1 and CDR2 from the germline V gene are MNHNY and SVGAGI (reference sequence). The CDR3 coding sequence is TGTGCCAGCACTAGATGGCGGGACGGGGAGCTGTTTTTT. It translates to CASTRWRDGELFF.

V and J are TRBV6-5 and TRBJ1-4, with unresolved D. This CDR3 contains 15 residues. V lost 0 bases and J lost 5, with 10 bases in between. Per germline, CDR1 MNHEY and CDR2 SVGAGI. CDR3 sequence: CASSYSSNRNEKLFF. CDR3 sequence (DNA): TGTGCCAGCAGTTACTCGTCGAACAGAAATGAAAAACTGTTTTTT.

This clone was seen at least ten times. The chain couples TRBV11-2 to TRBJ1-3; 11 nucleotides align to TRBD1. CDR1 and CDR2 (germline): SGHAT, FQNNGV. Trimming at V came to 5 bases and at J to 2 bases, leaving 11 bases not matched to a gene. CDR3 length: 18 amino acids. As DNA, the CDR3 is TGTGCCAGCAGCCCAGCCCCGGGACAGGGGGAAGCTGGAAACACCATATATTTT. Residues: CASSPAPGQGEAGNTIYF.

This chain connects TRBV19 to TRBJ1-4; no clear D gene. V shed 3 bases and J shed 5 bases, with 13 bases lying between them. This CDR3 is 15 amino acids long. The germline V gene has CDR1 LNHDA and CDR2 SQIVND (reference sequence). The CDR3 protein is CASSMNVGQNEKLFF. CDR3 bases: TGTGCCAGTAGTATGAACGTCGGCCAGAATGAAAAACTGTTTTTT.

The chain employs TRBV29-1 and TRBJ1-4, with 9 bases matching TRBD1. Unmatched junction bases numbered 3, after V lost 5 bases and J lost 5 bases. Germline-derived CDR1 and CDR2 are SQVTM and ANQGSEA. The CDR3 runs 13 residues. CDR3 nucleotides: TGCAGCGTTTTCGGGACAGGGAATGAAAAACTGTTTTTT. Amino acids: CSVFGTGNEKLFF.

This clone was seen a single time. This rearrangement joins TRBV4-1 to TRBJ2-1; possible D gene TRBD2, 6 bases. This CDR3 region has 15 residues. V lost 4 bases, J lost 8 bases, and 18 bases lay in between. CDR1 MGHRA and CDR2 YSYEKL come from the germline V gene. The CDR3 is CASSRGTQAPHEQFF. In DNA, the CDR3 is TGCGCCAGCAGCCGAGGGACTCAAGCTCCCCATGAGCAGTTCTTC.

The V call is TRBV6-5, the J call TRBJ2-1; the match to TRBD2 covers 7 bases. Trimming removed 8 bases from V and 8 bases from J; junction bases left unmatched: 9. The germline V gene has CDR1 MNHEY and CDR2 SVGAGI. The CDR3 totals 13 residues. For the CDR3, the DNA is TGTGCCAGCGGCCGGGTTCGGGGGGATGAGCAGTTCTTC. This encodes CASGRVRGDEQFF.

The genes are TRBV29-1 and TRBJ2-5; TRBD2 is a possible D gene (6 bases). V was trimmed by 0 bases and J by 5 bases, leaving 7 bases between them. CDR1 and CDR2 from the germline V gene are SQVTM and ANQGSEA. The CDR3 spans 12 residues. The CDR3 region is CSVEDGGETQYF. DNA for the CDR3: TGCAGCGTTGAAGATGGAGGGGAGACCCAGTACTTC. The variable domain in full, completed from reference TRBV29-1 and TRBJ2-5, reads SAVISQKPSRDICQRGTSLTIQCQVDSQVTMMFWYRQQPGQSLTLIATANQGSEATYESGFVIDKFPISRPNLTFSTLTVSNMSPEDSSIYLCSVEDGGETQYFGPGTRLLVL.

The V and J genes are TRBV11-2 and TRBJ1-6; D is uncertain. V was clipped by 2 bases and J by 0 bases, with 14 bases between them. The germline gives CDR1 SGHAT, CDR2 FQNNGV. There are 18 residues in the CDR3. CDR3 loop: CASSLRSGGSSYNSPLHF. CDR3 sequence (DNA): TGTGCCAGCAGCTTACGGTCGGGAGGGAGCTCCTATAATTCACCCCTCCACTTT.

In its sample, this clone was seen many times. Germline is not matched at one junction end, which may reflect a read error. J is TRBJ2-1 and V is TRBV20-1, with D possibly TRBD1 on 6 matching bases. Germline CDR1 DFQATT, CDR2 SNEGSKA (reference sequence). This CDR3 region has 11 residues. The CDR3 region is CSAGTRKEGLF. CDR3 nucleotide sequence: TGCAGTGCTGGGACAAGAAAGGAAGGGCTCTTC.

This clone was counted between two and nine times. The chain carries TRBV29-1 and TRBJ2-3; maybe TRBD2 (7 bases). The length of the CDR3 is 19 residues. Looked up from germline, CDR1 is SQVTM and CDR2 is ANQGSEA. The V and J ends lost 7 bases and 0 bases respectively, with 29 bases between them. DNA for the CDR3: TGCAGCGCCCTGGGGGCACGGGAGGAGCGGAGAGATAGCACAGATACGCAGTATTTT. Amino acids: CSALGAREERRDSTDTQYF.

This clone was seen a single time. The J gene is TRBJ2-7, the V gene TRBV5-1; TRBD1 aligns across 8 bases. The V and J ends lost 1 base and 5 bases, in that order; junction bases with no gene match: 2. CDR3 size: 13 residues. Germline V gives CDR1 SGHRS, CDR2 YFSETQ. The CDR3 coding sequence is TGCGCCAGCAGCTTGACAGGGGGAGACGAGCAGTACTTC. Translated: CASSLTGGDEQYF.

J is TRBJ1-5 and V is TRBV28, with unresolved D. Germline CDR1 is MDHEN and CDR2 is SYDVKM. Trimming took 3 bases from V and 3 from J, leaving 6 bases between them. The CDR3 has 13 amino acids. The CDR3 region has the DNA TGTGCCAGCAGTTTCCGCTACAATCAGCCCCAGCATTTT. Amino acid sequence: CASSFRYNQPQHF.

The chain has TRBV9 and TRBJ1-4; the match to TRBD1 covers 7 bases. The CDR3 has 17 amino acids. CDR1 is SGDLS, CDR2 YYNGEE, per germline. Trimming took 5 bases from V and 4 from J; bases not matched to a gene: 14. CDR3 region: CASSVKPGQILNEKLFF. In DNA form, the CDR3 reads TGTGCCAGCAGTGTAAAGCCGGGACAGATCCTTAATGAAAAACTGTTTTTT.

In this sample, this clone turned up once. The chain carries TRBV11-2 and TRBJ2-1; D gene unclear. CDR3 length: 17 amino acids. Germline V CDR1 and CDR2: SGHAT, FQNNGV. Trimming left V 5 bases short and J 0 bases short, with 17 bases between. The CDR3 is CASSPKVEPSSYNEQFF. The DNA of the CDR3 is TGTGCCAGCAGCCCGAAGGTGGAACCGAGCTCCTACAATGAGCAGTTCTTC.

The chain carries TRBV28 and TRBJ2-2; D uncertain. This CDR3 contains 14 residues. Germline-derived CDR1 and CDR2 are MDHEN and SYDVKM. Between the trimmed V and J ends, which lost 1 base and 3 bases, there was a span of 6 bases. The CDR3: CASSLSVHTGELFF. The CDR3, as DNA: TGTGCCAGCAGTTTATCCGTCCACACCGGGGAGCTGTTTTTT.

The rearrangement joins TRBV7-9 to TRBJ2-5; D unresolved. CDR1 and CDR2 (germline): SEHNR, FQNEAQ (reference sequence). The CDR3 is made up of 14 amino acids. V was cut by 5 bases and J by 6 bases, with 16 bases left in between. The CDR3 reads CASSPEHSFQTQYF. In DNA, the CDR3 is TGTGCCAGCAGCCCCGAACACAGTTTTCAGACCCAGTACTTC.

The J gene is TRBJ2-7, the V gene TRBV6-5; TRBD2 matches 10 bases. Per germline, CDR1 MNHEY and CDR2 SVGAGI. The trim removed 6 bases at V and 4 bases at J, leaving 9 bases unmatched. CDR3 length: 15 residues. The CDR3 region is CASRIAGGGIYEQYF. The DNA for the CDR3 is TGTGCCAGCAGGATAGCGGGAGGTGGGATTTACGAGCAGTACTTC.

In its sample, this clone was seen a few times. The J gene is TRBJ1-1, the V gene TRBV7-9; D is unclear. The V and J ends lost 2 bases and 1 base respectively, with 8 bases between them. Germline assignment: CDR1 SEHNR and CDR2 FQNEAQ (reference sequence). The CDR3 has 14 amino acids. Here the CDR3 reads CASSLSNWNTEAFF. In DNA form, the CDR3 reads TGTGCCAGCAGCTTATCAAACTGGAACACTGAAGCTTTCTTT.

Written as DNA, the CDR3 is TGTGCCAGTACCTCCGGGGTGGACCTTCCCAATCAGCCCCAGCATTTT. It is translated as CASTSGVDLPNQPQHF. V usage is TRBV19 and J usage is TRBJ1-5, with D unresolved. V dropped 7 bases and J dropped 3 bases, with 19 bases sitting between them. The CDR3 runs to 16 residues. CDR1 LNHDA and CDR2 SQIVND come from the germline V gene (reference sequence).

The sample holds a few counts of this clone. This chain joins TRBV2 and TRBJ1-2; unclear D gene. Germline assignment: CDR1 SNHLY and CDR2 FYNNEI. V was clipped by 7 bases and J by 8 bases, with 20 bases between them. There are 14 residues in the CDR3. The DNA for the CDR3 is TGTGCCAGCAATCTTCGGACGTCTCTAGGAGGCTACACCTTC. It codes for CASNLRTSLGGYTF.

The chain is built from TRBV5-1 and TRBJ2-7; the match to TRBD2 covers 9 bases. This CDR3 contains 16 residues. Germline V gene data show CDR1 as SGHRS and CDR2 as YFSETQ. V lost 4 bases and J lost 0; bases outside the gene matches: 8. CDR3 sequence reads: CASSPKGGRGSYEQYF. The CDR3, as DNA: TGCGCCAGCAGCCCGAAGGGCGGGAGGGGCTCCTACGAGCAGTACTTC.

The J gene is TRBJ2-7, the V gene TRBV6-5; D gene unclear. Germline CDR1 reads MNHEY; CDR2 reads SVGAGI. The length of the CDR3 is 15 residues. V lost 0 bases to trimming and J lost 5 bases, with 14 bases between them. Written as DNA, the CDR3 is TGTGCCAGCAGTTACTCGGGATCGGGTAGCCACGAGCAGTACTTC. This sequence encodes CASSYSGSGSHEQYF.

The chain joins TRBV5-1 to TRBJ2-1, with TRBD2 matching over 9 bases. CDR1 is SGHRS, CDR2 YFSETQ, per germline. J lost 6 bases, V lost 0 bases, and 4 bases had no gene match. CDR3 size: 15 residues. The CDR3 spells CASSLGLADTNEQFF. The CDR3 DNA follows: TGCGCCAGCAGCTTGGGACTAGCGGATACCAATGAGCAGTTCTTC.

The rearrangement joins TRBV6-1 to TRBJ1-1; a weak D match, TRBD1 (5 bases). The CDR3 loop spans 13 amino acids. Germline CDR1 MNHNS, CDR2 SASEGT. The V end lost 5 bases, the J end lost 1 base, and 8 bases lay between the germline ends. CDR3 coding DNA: TGTGCCAGCAGTTTGCAGGGGAACACTGAAGCTTTCTTT. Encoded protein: CASSLQGNTEAFF.

CDR3 in DNA: TGTGCCAGCAGTTTACGTGCTACGAGCTCCTACAATGAGCAGTTCTTC. Translating gives CASSLRATSSYNEQFF. The genes are TRBV28 and TRBJ2-1; D is unresolved. This CDR3 is built from 16 residues. The germline V gene encodes CDR1 MDHEN and CDR2 SYDVKM. V was shortened by 2 bases and J by 0 bases, with 11 bases between the two germline ends.

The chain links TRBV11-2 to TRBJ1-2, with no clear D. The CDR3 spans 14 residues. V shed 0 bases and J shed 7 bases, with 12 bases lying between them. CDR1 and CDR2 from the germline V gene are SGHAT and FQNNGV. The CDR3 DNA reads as TGTGCCAGCAGCTTAGATTCCTCGGTTGGTGGCTACACCTTC. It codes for CASSLDSSVGGYTF.

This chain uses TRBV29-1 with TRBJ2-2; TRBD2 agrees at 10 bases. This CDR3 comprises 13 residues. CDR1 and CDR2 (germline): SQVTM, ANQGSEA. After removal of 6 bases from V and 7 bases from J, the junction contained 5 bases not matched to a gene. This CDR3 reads CSVRTSGSGELFF. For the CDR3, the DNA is TGCAGCGTCCGGACTAGCGGCAGCGGGGAGCTGTTTTTT.

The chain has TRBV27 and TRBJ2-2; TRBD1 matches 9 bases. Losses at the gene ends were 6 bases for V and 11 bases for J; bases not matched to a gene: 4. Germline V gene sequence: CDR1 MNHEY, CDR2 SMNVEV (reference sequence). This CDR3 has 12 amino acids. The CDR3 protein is CASRDRGGELFF. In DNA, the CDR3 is TGTGCCAGCAGGGACAGGGGAGGAGAGCTGTTTTTT.

The CDR3 DNA is TGTGCCAGCAGCCTTCTAGCGGGGCACGACAGTTTTAGCTCCTACGAGCAGTACTTC. Translation gives CASSLLAGHDSFSSYEQYF. The chain has TRBV11-3 and TRBJ2-7; 9 bases fit TRBD2. This CDR3 spans 19 amino acids. The germline gives CDR1 SGHNT, CDR2 YENEEA. Germline trimming cut 5 bases from V and 0 bases from J; bases unmatched to any gene: 17.